This T cell receptor beta chain came from a study of CD8 T cells in Susac syndrome (dated by TCRdb to about 2019). About the study as a whole: Repertoire sequencing was used to test whether CD8+ T cell activation and differentiation in Susac syndrome was antigen driven. The clonality of the CD8+ T cell repertoire was compared across some eleven healthy donors, roughly 14 Susac syndrome patients and under 19 multiple sclerosis patients.

As for this clonotype: Its antigen is still unknown. No base quality information exists; no much larger clone differs at one position.

From the germline V gene (reference sequence), CDR1 is SEHNR and CDR2 is FQNEAQ. V loses 7 bases, J loses 8 bases, and the germline ends lie 23 bases apart. The CDR3 starts with the cysteine, ends with the phenylalanine, and has 16 residues. The entry retains the CDR3 DNA only, 48 bases that are in frame from base 1. Peripheral blood CD8+ and CD4+ T cells from healthy donors, Susac syndrome patients and multiple sclerosis patients were profiled by high-throughput TCR beta sequencing. Multiple sclerosis controls were treatment-naive patients with stable or active relapsing-remitting disease fulfilling revised McDonald criteria. CD8+ TEMRA cells were enriched by FACS, while bulk CD8+ and CD4+ T cells were purified by magnetic negative isolation. Blood was drawn into EDTA tubes, processed within 24 hours, and PBMCs were isolated by density gradient centrifugation. PBMCs destined for TCR sequencing were cryopreserved in liquid nitrogen and later thawed in a 37 °C water bath. The sorted or isolated CD4+, CD8+ and CD8+ TEMRA cells reached a purity of at least 90%.

RNA was extracted using the RNeasy kit, and roughly 0.5 to 1 microgram was reverse transcribed with random hexamers. The immunoSEQ multiplex PCR assay, covering 54 Vbeta and 13 Jbeta segments, was used to amplify TCR beta CDR3 regions. Bias from PCR amplification was corrected by using a synthetic template baseline for primer optimization and for computational correction. The original pipeline was this. Only productive sequences were kept, with reads annotated to V, D and J genes according to IMGT and analyzed in immunoSEQ Analyzer. To calculate clonality, Shannon entropy was normalized by log2 of the number of productive unique sequences and then subtracted from one. For each patient and control, public and private clones were evaluated within the 100 most prevalent clones. A clone was defined as Susac-specific if it was absent from the healthy and MS cohorts, from about a thousand published viral clones and from other ImmuneACCESS disease sequences. The public reads were quality trimmed at Q25 with fastp and then assembled into clones with MiXCR by TCRdb, keeping productive beta chains. CDR3 protein duplicates are merged, each entry listing the most common genes and DNA. Clone size and V and J calls follow TCRdb, not the original study. This sample has under 150,000 distinct CDR3 sequences in its table, and 65% to 90% of those were observed once. The ten top clones hold roughly 0.48% of the sample.

The paper as a whole reports these results and caveats: The number of individuals in the TCR sequencing and HLA analysis was acknowledged as relatively small.

Sample: CD8+ T cells from PBMCs. This TCR was recovered from a human donor with multiple sclerosis. This chain joins TRBV7-9 to TRBJ1-4; the D gene is not confidently resolved. The encoded CDR3 is CASTTSPTEGVEKLFF. The DNA is TGTGCCAGCACCACCTCCCCCACCGAAGGTGTGGAAAAACTGTTTTTT.